A single sample gave rise to the 5 T cell receptor beta chains below, sequenced in a study of regulatory T cells after allogeneic stem cell transplantation. SMARTer RACE cDNA synthesis from RNA preceded amplification of the TCR beta CDR3 region. Each CDR3 protein is one row after TCRdb ran MiXCR on the 5' RACE reads. The sample lists about 4,600 distinct CDR3 sequences, roughly 95% occurring once. The specimen was sorted CD4+ T cells from blood (whether regulatory or conventional is not recorded), collected 30 days after allogeneic stem cell transplant. The receptors stem from a human patient who had an allogeneic stem cell transplant, so the T cells may come from the graft donor.

V gene TRBV5-1 combines with J gene TRBJ2-7; D perhaps matches TRBD2 (7 bases). Looked up from germline, CDR1 is SGHRS and CDR2 is YFSETQ. V lost 8 bases and J 9 bases, leaving 30 bases between the germline ends. This CDR3 region has 16 residues. This CDR3 reads CASRPGTSGNYYTQYF. The CDR3 DNA reads TGCGCCAGTCGACCCGGGACAAGCGGGAACTACTACACGCAGTACTTC.

With regard to this clonotype: An end of the junction does not agree with germline; a read error may underlie this. The chain joins TRBV9 to TRBJ2-5; possibly TRBD2 for D (6 bases). Germline assignment: CDR1 SGDLS and CDR2 YYNGEE. The CDR3 consists of 15 residues. The CDR3 protein is CASSVGGNDGETKSF. CDR3 sequence (DNA): TGTGCCAGCAGCGTGGGCGGGAACGATGGTGAGACCAAGTCATTC.

For this clonotype: A read error may produce the germline difference seen at one junction end. V is TRBV7-2 and J is TRBJ2-3, with D perhaps TRBD2 (6 bases). Germline V lookup: CDR1 SGHTA, CDR2 FQGNSA. This CDR3 spans 16 amino acids. The CDR3 sequence is CAGSLLSHAGSDTQYF. The CDR3 nucleotides read TGTGCCGGCAGCTTACTTTCCCATGCGGGATCGGATACGCAGTATTTT.

Only one count was recorded for this clonotype. The CDR3 ends on some other residue instead of the conserved phenylalanine or tryptophan, so this is likely a read error. Because the CDR3's place on the DNA is in doubt, the DNA is left out and the CDR3 is given as listed by TCRdb. The chain couples TRBV6-5 to TRBJ2-4. The CDR3 numbers 13 amino acids, ends counted. The germline V gene encodes CDR1 MNHEY and CDR2 SVGAGI. The CDR3: CASSQVGKNIQDV.

Regarding this clonotype: An end of the junction does not agree with germline; a read error may underlie this. V gene TRBV20-1 combines with J gene TRBJ2-5; tentatively, D is TRBD2 (7 bases). CDR1 and CDR2 from the germline V gene are DFQATT and SNEGSKA (reference sequence). The CDR3 covers 14 residues. Here the CDR3 DNA reads TGCAGTGCCAGGGTCGGGGGGCCCCGGGAGACCCAGTCCTTC. It translates to CSARVGGPRETQSF.